These 23 T cell receptor beta chains were all obtained from the same sample, sequenced in a study of chemoradiotherapy in HPV16-positive cancers. Libraries were prepared by immunoSEQ multiplex PCR; TCRdb keeps only in-frame clonotypes and omits some of them. The sample carries approximately 1,800 clones, approximately 91% recorded once. The material sequenced was tumor tissue, taken from a patient who underwent chemoradiotherapy. Every receptor here comes from a human donor with HPV-associated anogenital cancer.

J is TRBJ2-5 and V is TRBV7-2, with D perhaps TRBD1 (5 bases). The CDR3 is 15 amino acids. Trimming took off 7 bases at V and 2 bases at J, with 17 bases between the two ends. Germline CDR1 and CDR2: SGHTA and FQGNSA. CDR3: CASTPPGRQQETQYF. In DNA form, the CDR3 reads TGTGCCAGCACCCCTCCAGGGCGACAACAAGAGACCCAGTACTTC.

The V and J genes are TRBV6-5 and TRBJ1-4; no firm D call. Germline CDR1 and CDR2: MNHEY and SVGAGI. The CDR3 extends over 14 amino acids. Trimming removed 6 bases from V and 5 bases from J, with 13 bases in between. The CDR3 here is CASRPYETNEKLFF. The CDR3 bases are TGTGCCAGCAGACCTTACGAAACCAATGAAAAACTGTTTTTT.

The V and J genes are TRBV2 and TRBJ1-5; TRBD1 matches 7 bases. The germline V gene has CDR1 SNHLY and CDR2 FYNNEI. There are 15 residues in the CDR3. V trimming: 6 bases; J trimming: 0 bases; junction bases outside the gene matches: 5. CDR3 sequence: CASRWGTVSNQPQHF. As DNA, the CDR3 is TGTGCCAGCAGATGGGGGACAGTTAGCAATCAGCCCCAGCATTTT.

The chain has TRBV7-9 and TRBJ1-1, with a tentative D call TRBD1 (5 bases). CDR1 is SEHNR, CDR2 FQNEAQ, per germline (reference sequence). This CDR3 comprises 14 residues. Trimming removed 4 bases from V and 6 bases from J, with 15 bases in between. CDR3 DNA: TGTGCCAGCAGCTACACAGGCCGTAATTCTGAAGCTTTCTTT. Translation: CASSYTGRNSEAFF.

This clone was seen only once. This sequence joins TRBV6-5 and TRBJ2-5; D may correspond to TRBD1 or TRBD2 (5 bases each). Germline V gene data show CDR1 as MNHEY and CDR2 as SVGAGI. This CDR3 is 15 amino acids long. The V end was cut by 5 bases, the J end by 7 bases, with 20 bases between. CDR3 sequence (DNA): TGTGCCAGCAGTATAGGAAACGGGGTTCAGGGGACCCAGTACTTC. The encoded protein is CASSIGNGVQGTQYF.

This clone appeared once. This rearrangement joins TRBV6-9 to TRBJ1-1; the D is unclear. V gave up 6 bases and J gave up 8 bases, with 16 bases separating them. This CDR3 comprises 13 residues. Germline assignment: CDR1 MNHGY and CDR2 SVAAGI. The CDR3 DNA follows: TGTGCCAGCAGCGACCCGACGCCGGGGGAAGCTTTCTTT. Translated, it gives CASSDPTPGEAFF.

The J gene is TRBJ2-1, the V gene TRBV1; the DNA was not used to check the table's D call, TRBD2. TRBV1 corresponds to a pseudogene. CDR3 length equals 15 residues. The CDR3 region has the DNA TGCACCAGCAGCCAATATGCCCTAGCTTCCAATGAGCAGTTCTTC. Protein sequence: CTSSQYALASNEQFF.

CDR3 coding DNA: TGTGCCAGCAGTGAGAAGGGGGACACCGGGGAGCTGTTTTTT. It translates to CASSEKGDTGELFF. This rearrangement joins TRBV6-4 to TRBJ2-2, with TRBD1 as a possible D gene (6 bases). Trimming took 3 bases from V and 3 from J, leaving 8 bases between them. The CDR3 loop spans 14 amino acids. From germline, CDR1 is MRHNA and CDR2 SNTAGT.

This chain connects TRBV7-7 to TRBJ2-2, with D perhaps being TRBD1 or TRBD2 (5 bases each). This CDR3 contains 14 residues. CDR1 SSHAT and CDR2 FNYEAQ come from the germline V gene (reference sequence). V lost 8 bases to trimming and J lost 3 bases, with 13 bases between them. CDR3 DNA: TGTGCCAGCCGGATCGGGGCCGACACCGGGGAGCTGTTTTTT. As protein: CASRIGADTGELFF.

In this sample, this clone turned up once. The chain joins TRBV7-9 to TRBJ2-7; D perhaps matches TRBD2 (5 bases). Germline CDR1 is SEHNR and CDR2 is FQNEAQ (reference sequence). CDR3 size: 14 residues. V was cut by 3 bases and J by 7 bases, with 16 bases left in between. CDR3 in amino acids: CASSFGAEVGEQYV. The CDR3 region has the DNA TGTGCCAGCAGCTTCGGAGCGGAGGTGGGGGAGCAGTACGTC.

The rearrangement links TRBV6-1 to TRBJ2-5; a weak D match, TRBD2 (6 bases). V lost 6 bases to trimming and J lost 0 bases, with 8 bases between them. Germline V lookup: CDR1 MNHNS, CDR2 SASEGT. The CDR3 totals 13 residues. Here the CDR3 reads CASSRENQETQYF. As DNA, the CDR3 is TGTGCCAGCAGCCGGGAGAACCAAGAGACCCAGTACTTC.

This chain connects TRBV9 to TRBJ1-1; D is uncertain. Per the germline V gene, CDR1 is SGDLS and CDR2 is YYNGEE. Trimming cost V 3 bases and J 6 bases, with 12 bases left between them. This CDR3 has 13 amino acids. In nucleotides, the CDR3 is TGTGCCAGCAGCGACTCCCCGTTTTCTGAAGCTTTCTTT. Its protein is CASSDSPFSEAFF.

The chain carries TRBV4-1 and TRBJ1-4; 7 bases are a match to TRBD1. Germline V lookup: CDR1 MGHRA, CDR2 YSYEKL. This CDR3 has 14 amino acids. Germline trimming cut 4 bases from V and 4 bases from J; bases unmatched to any gene: 3. CDR3 loop: CASSLRDSNEKLFF. CDR3 nucleotides: TGCGCCAGCAGCCTCCGGGACAGTAATGAAAAACTGTTTTTT.

The rearrangement uses TRBV10-3 and TRBJ2-7; 7 bases match TRBD2. Germline values: CDR1 ENHRY, CDR2 SYGVKD. V trimming: 6 bases; J trimming: 3 bases; junction bases outside the gene matches: 2. The CDR3 is made up of 12 amino acids. The CDR3 loop reads CAISPGGYEQYF. The CDR3 DNA reads TGTGCCATCAGCCCGGGGGGCTACGAGCAGTACTTC.

The rearrangement uses TRBV18 and TRBJ1-1; maybe TRBD1 (6 bases). Trimming pared 4 bases from V and 1 base from J, leaving 10 bases between. The CDR3 contains 14 residues. CDR1 KGHSH and CDR2 LQKENI come from the germline V gene. The DNA of the CDR3 is TGTGCCAGCTCACGAGTACAGGGGAACACTGAAGCTTTCTTT. It translates to CASSRVQGNTEAFF.

This clone appeared once. The chain uses TRBV27 and TRBJ1-2; the D is unclear. Germline assignment: CDR1 MNHEY and CDR2 SMNVEV (reference sequence). The V gene lost 0 bases and the J gene lost 8 bases, with 13 bases spanning the gap. This CDR3 spans 14 amino acids. Here the CDR3 reads CASSLSGVYEGYTF. CDR3 sequence (DNA): TGTGCCAGCAGTTTATCGGGAGTTTATGAAGGCTACACCTTC.

This clone was counted once. The J gene is TRBJ2-1, the V gene TRBV6-5; D gene ambiguous. V lost 5 bases, J lost 10 bases, and 15 bases lay in between. The germline V gene encodes CDR1 MNHEY and CDR2 SVGAGI. This CDR3 is 13 amino acids long. As DNA, the CDR3 is TGTGCCAGCAGTCCCGGGCTGGGCAGAGAGCAGTTCTTC. Protein product: CASSPGLGREQFF.

The chain is built from TRBV30 and TRBJ2-1; no firm D call. Germline-derived CDR1 and CDR2 are GTSNPN and SVGIG (reference sequence). The CDR3 sequence is 13 residues long. V was pared by 0 bases and J by 10 bases, with 13 bases between. CDR3 sequence: CAWSVTVVGEQFF. CDR3 nucleotide sequence: TGTGCCTGGAGTGTTACAGTCGTAGGGGAGCAGTTCTTC.

The chain is built from TRBV28 and TRBJ1-6; TRBD1 might be the D (5 bases). Per the germline V gene, CDR1 is MDHEN and CDR2 is SYDVKM. The CDR3 spans 18 residues. Between the trimmed V and J ends, which lost 6 bases and 5 bases, there was a span of 23 bases. The CDR3 loop is CASRGGSIREGNNSPLHF. The DNA of the CDR3 is TGTGCCAGCAGGGGGGGATCAATAAGGGAGGGTAATAATTCACCCCTCCACTTT.

V is TRBV23-1 and J is TRBJ1-2; D not resolved. TRBV23-1 is an ORF for which the function is uncertain. This CDR3 is 14 amino acids long. V was shortened by 0 bases and J by 4 bases, with 9 bases between the two germline ends. CDR3 nucleotides: TGCGCCAGCAGTCAATCGCTCTGGCTCTATGGCTACACCTTC. This codes for CASSQSLWLYGYTF.

The V gene is TRBV6-4, the J gene TRBJ2-1, with 7 bases matching TRBD2. The germline V gene has CDR1 MRHNA and CDR2 SNTAGT. This CDR3 is 13 amino acids long. With 4 bases clipped from V and 3 bases from J, the junction kept 0 bases outside the gene matches. The chain's CDR3 is CASSGTSYNEQFF. The CDR3 region has the DNA TGTGCCAGCAGTGGGACTAGCTACAATGAGCAGTTCTTC.

This clone was recorded once. V gene TRBV6-4 combines with J gene TRBJ2-1; D possibly matches TRBD1 or TRBD2 (5 bases each). V gave up 3 bases and J gave up 8 bases, with 14 bases separating them. The CDR3 length is 14 residues. The germline V gene encodes CDR1 MRHNA and CDR2 SNTAGT. The CDR3, as DNA: TGTGCCAGCAGTGATGGTAGCGAAGGGGATGAGCAGTTCTTC. This sequence encodes CASSDGSEGDEQFF.

The chain is built from TRBV4-3 and TRBJ1-1; D remains unclear. CDR3 length: 13 residues. Per germline, CDR1 LGHNA and CDR2 YSLEER. Between the trimmed V and J ends, which lost 0 bases and 6 bases, there was a span of 8 bases. The CDR3 DNA sequence: TGCGCCAGCAGCCAAGAACCTGAGGCTGAAGCTTTCTTT. This encodes CASSQEPEAEAFF.